The 22 T cell receptor beta chains below come from one sample, sequenced in a study of regulatory T cells in long-lasting Graves disease. The time point here: newly diagnosed GD, antithyroid drugs for less than 3 months. Construction of the TCR library relied on RNA isolated from PBMCs. TCR beta libraries were built with iRepertoire HTBI primers and Arm-PCR of CDR3 regions. One entry per CDR3 protein, called by TCRdb with MiXCR from the multiplex PCR reads. The sample carries 300,000 to 400,000 distinct CDR3 sequences, 15% to 20% recorded once. The sequencing used peripheral blood mononuclear cells (PBMCs), collected at new diagnosis, from a patient treated with antithyroid drugs. These receptors originate from a female donor with Graves disease.

This clonotype has at least ten counts. Since a much larger clone is just one base distant, this may be a read error. The CDR3: CASGDTGKETQYF. CDR3 sequence (DNA): TGTGCCAGCGGGGACACAGGGAAAGAGACCCAGTACTTC. The genes are TRBV2 and TRBJ2-5, with D possibly being TRBD1 (6 bases). This CDR3 contains 13 residues. Trimming stripped 8 bases from V and 3 bases from J, with 13 bases between. Germline V gene data show CDR1 as SNHLY and CDR2 as FYNNEI.

There are many counts of this clonotype. The chain recombines TRBV19 with TRBJ2-6, with TRBD1 identical over 8 bases. CDR3 size: 16 residues. Germline V gives CDR1 LNHDA, CDR2 SQIVND (reference sequence). Trimming cost V 5 bases and J 3 bases; bases outside gene matches: 6. CDR3 in amino acids: CASSPRQGSGANVLTF. DNA of the CDR3: TGTGCCAGTAGTCCCCGACAGGGGAGTGGGGCCAACGTCCTGACTTTC.

This clonotype was counted many times. This chain connects TRBV7-2 to TRBJ2-4; 9 bases line up with TRBD1. V trimming: 4 bases; J trimming: 14 bases; junction bases outside the gene matches: 9. The CDR3 extends over 13 amino acids. Germline CDR1 is SGHTA and CDR2 is FQGNSA. The chain's CDR3 is CASSSRDREKEYF. DNA for the CDR3: TGTGCCAGCAGCTCCCGGGACAGGGAGAAGGAGTACTTC.

This clonotype has at least ten counts. This chain uses TRBV12-5 with TRBJ1-3, with a weak D call TRBD1 (5 bases). The germline gives CDR1 LGHNT, CDR2 FRNRAP. This CDR3 comprises 13 residues. V was shortened by 0 bases and J by 11 bases, with 11 bases between the two germline ends. CDR3 bases: TGTGCTAGTGGTTTGGTCCTTCTGGGGGCCATATATTTT. It translates to CASGLVLLGAIYF.

Ten or more counts support this clonotype. V usage is TRBV27 and J usage is TRBJ2-1, with D hard to call. The CDR3 length is 13 residues. CDR1 is MNHEY and CDR2 is SMNVEV in the germline V gene (reference sequence). Trimming stripped 0 bases from V and 5 bases from J, with 5 bases between. The DNA of the CDR3 is TGTGCCAGCAGTTTATCGATAAACAATGAGCAGTTCTTC. Encoded protein: CASSLSINNEQFF.

The CDR3 region is CAWSTAAGNQPQHF. DNA for the CDR3: TGTGCCTGGAGCACAGCGGCAGGCAATCAGCCCCAGCATTTT. V is TRBV30 and J is TRBJ1-5, with D unresolved. The CDR3 spans 14 residues. The V end was cut by 3 bases, the J end by 2 bases, with 11 bases between. Germline V gene sequence: CDR1 GTSNPN, CDR2 SVGIG (reference sequence).

This clonotype has ten or more counts. The chain joins TRBV20-1 to TRBJ2-5; D is unresolved. Deletions cut 2 bases from V and 4 bases from J, with 14 bases between. This CDR3 is built from 14 residues. Looked up from germline, CDR1 is DFQATT and CDR2 is SNEGSKA (reference sequence). This chain's CDR3 is CSARSPEKLETQYF. In DNA form, the CDR3 reads TGCAGTGCTAGATCCCCAGAGAAGCTAGAGACCCAGTACTTC.

Ten or more counts support this clonotype. CDR3 sequence: CASGNGSYEQYF. The CDR3 DNA reads as TGTGCCAGCGGGAACGGTTCCTACGAGCAGTACTTC. J is TRBJ2-7 and V is TRBV12-3 or TRBV12-4; no reliable D call. Trimming took off 8 bases at V and 1 base at J, with 9 bases between the two ends. This CDR3 contains 12 residues.

In the case of this clonotype: A read error is possible here, since a much larger clone lies one base away. The chain uses TRBV6-6 and TRBJ1-6; TRBD1 aligns across 10 bases. CDR3 length: 15 amino acids. Looked up from germline, CDR1 is MNHNY and CDR2 is SVGAGI (reference sequence). CDR3 loop: CASSYSGQGNSPPHF. Here the CDR3 DNA reads TGTGCCAGCAGTTACTCGGGACAGGGGAATTCACCCCCCCACTTT.

The gene calls are TRBV30 and TRBJ2-7, with 8 bases aligning to TRBD2. CDR1 and CDR2 from the germline V gene are GTSNPN and SVGIG (reference sequence). The CDR3 totals 15 residues. The J segment lost 5 bases and the V segment lost 0 bases, leaving 9 bases of the junction unmatched. CDR3 region: CAWSVLELAGHEQYF. The CDR3 nucleotides read TGTGCCTGGAGTGTATTAGAGCTAGCGGGTCACGAGCAGTACTTC.

This clonotype has ten or more counts. The V call is TRBV11-3, the J call TRBJ2-3; the D gene could be TRBD1 or TRBD2 (5 bases each). Between the trimmed V and J ends, which lost 1 base and 1 base, there was a span of 18 bases. Germline V CDR1 and CDR2: SGHNT, YENEEA. CDR3 length: 18 residues. CDR3 nucleotides: TGTGCCAGCAGCTTAGGGGGCCTATGGGCCGGGGGCACAGATACGCAGTATTTT. Protein sequence: CASSLGGLWAGGTDTQYF.

The chain combines TRBV28 with TRBJ2-3; 11 bases match TRBD2. The junction had 10 bases not matched to a gene; V was cut back by 7 bases and J by 7 bases. This CDR3 contains 15 residues. The germline V gene encodes CDR1 MDHEN and CDR2 SYDVKM. The CDR3, as DNA: TGTGCCAGCAAGGTCGGGACTAGCGGACGGAATACGCAGTATTTT. This sequence encodes CASKVGTSGRNTQYF.

This clonotype has only a few counts. The rearrangement links TRBV5-1 to TRBJ1-5, with 7 nucleotides matching TRBD1. There are 14 residues in the CDR3. The trim removed 3 bases at V and 5 bases at J, leaving 5 bases unmatched. The V gene's germline CDR1 is SGHRS and CDR2 YFSETQ. The CDR3 region has the DNA TGCGCCAGCAGCTGGGGACAGCCTGATCAGCCCCAGCATTTT. It is translated as CASSWGQPDQPQHF.

As regards this clonotype: The junction and the germline gene differ at one end; a read error may be behind it. V usage is TRBV19 and J usage is TRBJ1-1; perhaps TRBD1 as D (5 bases). Germline V CDR1 and CDR2: LNHDA, SQIVND (reference sequence). This CDR3 is built from 13 residues. In DNA form, the CDR3 reads TGTGCCAGTACCCCCCGGGGCTCCTATGAAGTTTTCTTT. It specifies CASTPRGSYEVFF. The entire variable domain, with the rest obtained from reference TRBV19 and TRBJ1-1, is as follows: DGGITQSPKYLFRKEGQNVTLSCEQNLNHDAMYWYRQDPGQGLRLIYYSQIVNDFQKGDIAEGYSVSREKKESFPLTVTSAQKNPTAFYLCASTPRGSYEVFFGQGTRLTVV.

This clonotype was seen at least ten times. This chain joins TRBV3-1 and TRBJ2-3; D is ambiguous. Trimming cost V 4 bases and J 6 bases, with 20 bases left between them. CDR1 and CDR2 (germline): LGHDT, YNNKEL (reference sequence). This CDR3 spans 16 amino acids. The CDR3 here is CASSPLYVTDQDTQYF. The CDR3 region has the DNA TGTGCCAGCAGCCCACTCTATGTTACGGACCAGGATACGCAGTATTTT.

In this sample, this clonotype turned up many times. The chain is built from TRBV10-1 and TRBJ2-3; D could derive from TRBD1 or TRBD2 (6 bases each). V was pared by 3 bases and J by 5 bases, with 21 bases between. The germline V gene encodes CDR1 WNHNN and CDR2 SYGVQD (reference sequence). The CDR3 loop spans 17 amino acids. The CDR3 region is CASSDSSGDTLEDTQYF. The CDR3 nucleotides are TGCGCCAGCAGTGACTCGTCGGGGGACACCCTCGAAGATACGCAGTATTTT.

Regarding this clonotype: Germline and junction disagree at one end, which may indicate a read error. The chain links TRBV7-2 to TRBJ2-1; 15 nucleotides align to TRBD2. This CDR3 spans 21 amino acids. Germline-derived CDR1 and CDR2 are SGHTA and FQGNSA. CDR3 in amino acids: CAGSLVGARTSGRAGYNEQFF. As DNA, the CDR3 is TGTGCCGGCAGCTTAGTGGGGGCGCGGACTAGCGGGAGGGCCGGCTACAATGAGCAGTTCTTC.

This clonotype was recorded at least ten times. The V gene is TRBV20-1, the J gene TRBJ1-6, with D maybe TRBD1 (5 bases). The V gene's germline CDR1 is DFQATT and CDR2 SNEGSKA (reference sequence). The CDR3 contains 14 residues. The CDR3 here is CSVGAHGNNSPLHF. In DNA, the CDR3 is TGCAGCGTTGGGGCCCACGGGAATAATTCACCCCTCCACTTT.

This clonotype was observed many times. The CDR3 DNA sequence: TGTGCCAGCAGTGGGGGTCTTTGGAGCGGGAGGGCCGCCGGGGAGCTGTTTTTT. It is translated as CASSGGLWSGRAAGELFF. This chain uses TRBV28 with TRBJ2-2, with 10 bases matching TRBD2. The CDR3 consists of 18 residues. The trim removed 5 bases at V and 6 bases at J, leaving 15 bases unmatched. Germline CDR1 reads MDHEN; CDR2 reads SYDVKM.

This clonotype has more than one count but fewer than ten. The chain links TRBV19 to TRBJ2-7; D remains unclear. Trimming left V 6 bases short and J 5 bases short, with 11 bases between. Germline V gene sequence: CDR1 LNHDA, CDR2 SQIVND (reference sequence). The CDR3 is 12 residues long. CDR3 sequence reads: CASREGINEQYF. The DNA of the CDR3 is TGTGCCAGTAGGGAAGGGATAAACGAGCAGTACTTC. The full variable domain, completed using reference TRBV19 and TRBJ2-7, is DGGITQSPKYLFRKEGQNVTLSCEQNLNHDAMYWYRQDPGQGLRLIYYSQIVNDFQKGDIAEGYSVSREKKESFPLTVTSAQKNPTAFYLCASREGINEQYFGPGTRLTVT.

This clonotype was recorded many times. The chain has TRBV20-1 and TRBJ1-1; D remains unclear. Germline V CDR1 and CDR2: DFQATT, SNEGSKA (reference sequence). V lost 0 bases and J 1 base, leaving 12 bases between the germline ends. The CDR3 totals 15 residues. The CDR3 spells CSARDLGTSNTEAFF. CDR3 DNA: TGCAGTGCTAGAGATCTGGGCACCTCGAACACTGAAGCTTTCTTT.

This clonotype was detected ten times or more. The V call is TRBV7-8, the J call TRBJ2-2; 8 bases are shared with TRBD1. The CDR3 contains 17 residues. Germline V gives CDR1 SGHVS, CDR2 FQNEAQ. V lost 5 bases and J lost 6; bases outside the gene matches: 14. DNA for the CDR3: TGTGCCAGCAGCCCAAATCCCCGGACAGGGTTTTCCGGGGAGCTGTTTTTT. Residues: CASSPNPRTGFSGELFF.